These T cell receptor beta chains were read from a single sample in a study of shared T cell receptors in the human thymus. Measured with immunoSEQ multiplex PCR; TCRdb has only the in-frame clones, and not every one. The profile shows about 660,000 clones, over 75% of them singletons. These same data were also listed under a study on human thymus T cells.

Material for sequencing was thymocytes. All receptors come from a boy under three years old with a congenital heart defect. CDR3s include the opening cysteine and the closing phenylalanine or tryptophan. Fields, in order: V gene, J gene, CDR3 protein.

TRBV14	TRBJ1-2	CASSPRGQPNYGYTF
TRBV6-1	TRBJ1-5	CASSETTNSNQPQHF
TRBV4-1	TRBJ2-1	CASSQIPGGSGNEQFF
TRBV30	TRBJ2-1	CAWSVRVAIAYNEQFF
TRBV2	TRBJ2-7	CASSATTGVEQYF
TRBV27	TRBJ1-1	CASSSNRGLTEAFF
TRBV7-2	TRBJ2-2	CASSLRGWNTGELFF
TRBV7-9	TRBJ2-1	CASSLDGRQGEQFF
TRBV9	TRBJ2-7	CASSAGGTRGWYEQYF
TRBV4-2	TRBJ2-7	CASSQRLAGGHYEQYF
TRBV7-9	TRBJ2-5	CASSLVLAGLQETQYF
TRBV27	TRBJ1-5	CASSFGVNGPQHF
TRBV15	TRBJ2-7	CATSRDQTGGHEQYF
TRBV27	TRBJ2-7	CASSFRPTSGTSYEQYF
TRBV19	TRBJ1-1	CASSIEQGVNTEAFF
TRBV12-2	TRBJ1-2	CASRLTDTCESGYTF
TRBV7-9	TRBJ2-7	CASSYRTSAPQQYF
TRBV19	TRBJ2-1	CASSMGTSGRRHNEQFF
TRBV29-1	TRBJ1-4	CSVEGQGRDEKLFF
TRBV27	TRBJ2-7	CASRKTRWLYEQYF
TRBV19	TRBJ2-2	CASSTGGVGRNTGELFF
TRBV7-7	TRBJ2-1	CASSLGPTGREGEQFF
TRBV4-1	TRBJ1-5	CASSQGSSPPGRNQPQHF
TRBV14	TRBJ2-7	CASSRTSGPYEQYF
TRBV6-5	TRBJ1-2	CASSYSFIREGDGYTF
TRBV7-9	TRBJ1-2	CASSFDRDYGYTF
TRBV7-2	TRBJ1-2	CASRLTSSGGYTF
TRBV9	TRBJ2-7	CASSGPGLAYEQYF
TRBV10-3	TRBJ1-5	CAISESGVGNQPQHF
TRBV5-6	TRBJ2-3	CASSLAWDSGRIKDTQYF
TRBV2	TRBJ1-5	CASGGQFSSNQPQHF
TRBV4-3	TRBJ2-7	CASSQEVAGGPYEQYF
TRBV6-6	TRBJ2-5	CASSGLRRETQYF
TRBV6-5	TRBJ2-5	CASSPGPTGQETQYF
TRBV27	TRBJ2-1	CASSSQRLAGGPRKEQFF
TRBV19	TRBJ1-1	CASSIPPGTGGRMNTEAFF
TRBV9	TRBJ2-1	CASSVATGLAVYNEQFF
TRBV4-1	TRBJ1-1	CASSQDQGAHRTEAFF
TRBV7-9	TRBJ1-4	CASSTTSGYEKLFF
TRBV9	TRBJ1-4	CASSVEAGLATNEKLFF